This TCR beta chain emerged from a study of T cell repertoires in cytomegalovirus infection. Study-wide context: It can be stated that public TCR beta signatures indicated CMV infection as well as a matching HLA type. Whole-study findings and limits: Dominant in the ex vivo response were TCR beta clonotypes restricted by HLA-C and specific for CMV. There were carriers of CMV plus the relevant HLA, and cumulative public TCR beta family frequency identified them.

Notes on this clonotype: Its antigen is undetermined.

Each CDR3 protein gets one entry after TCRdb re-called the reads with MiXCR. Of some 450,000 distinct CDR3 sequences listed, about 33% are singletons. Germline loops: CDR1 MNHEY, CDR2 SVGAGI. This CDR3 has 12 residues. With 5 bases removed from V and 11 bases from J, the gap between germline ends came to 10 bases. This clonotype originated in a human donor in good health (CMV status not recorded). Some clones in this sample may be carry-over from other donors' samples. The V and J genes are TRBV6-5 and TRBJ1-6; tentative D call: TRBD1 (5 bases). Sequencing was performed on PBMCs. The DNA for the CDR3 is TGTGCCAGCAGTCAGGGAATGGCACCCCTCCACTTT. Translation gives CASSQGMAPLHF.